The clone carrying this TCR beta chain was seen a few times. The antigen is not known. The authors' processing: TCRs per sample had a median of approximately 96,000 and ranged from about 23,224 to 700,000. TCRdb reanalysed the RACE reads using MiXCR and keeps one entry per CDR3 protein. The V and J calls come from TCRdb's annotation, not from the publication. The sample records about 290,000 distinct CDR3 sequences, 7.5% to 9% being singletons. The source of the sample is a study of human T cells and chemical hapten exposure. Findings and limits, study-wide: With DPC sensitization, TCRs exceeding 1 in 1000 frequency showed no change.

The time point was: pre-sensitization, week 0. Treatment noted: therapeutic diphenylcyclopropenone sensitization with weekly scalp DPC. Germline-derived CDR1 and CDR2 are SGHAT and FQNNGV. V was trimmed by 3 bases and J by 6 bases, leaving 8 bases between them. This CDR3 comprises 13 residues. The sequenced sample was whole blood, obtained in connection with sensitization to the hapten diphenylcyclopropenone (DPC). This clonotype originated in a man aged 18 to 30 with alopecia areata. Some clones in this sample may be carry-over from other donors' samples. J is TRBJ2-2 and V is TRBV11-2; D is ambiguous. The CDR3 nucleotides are TGTGCCAGCAGCTTCCTCTACGCCGGGGAGCTGTTTTTT. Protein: CASSFLYAGELFF.